This T cell receptor beta chain was found in a study of yellow fever vaccine responses in identical twins. Whole-study results and caveats: Twins' vaccine T cell response reportedly gave the appearance of partial convergence and partial personalization.

The CDR3 length is 13 residues. The germline gives CDR1 LGHNA, CDR2 YSLEER. The V and J ends lost 3 bases and 7 bases respectively, with 9 bases between them. In regard to this clonotype: Its antigen is unknown.

TCRdb redid the calling of the RT-PCR reads with MiXCR, one entry per CDR3 protein. The table records over 2,000 distinct CDR3 sequences, 82% of them present only once. The TCR sequence derives from a female donor who received the yellow fever vaccine. The chain links TRBV4-3 to TRBJ2-2, with a weak D call TRBD2 (5 bases). The sequences come from T cells from blood (PBMCs), unsorted or a sorted subset (not recorded which), collected before or after yellow fever vaccination (not recorded which). CDR3 sequence (DNA): TGCGCCAGCAGCCAGAGAACTAGCGGGGAGCTGTTTTTT. It yields the protein CASSQRTSGELFF.